The 32 T cell receptor beta chains below come from one sample, sequenced in a study of metastatic and nonmetastatic thyroid tumors. TCRdb re-clonotyped the PCR reads through MiXCR. Of roughly 8,400 clones listed, roughly 31% are singletons. Not a single patient had been given any form of treatment at any point before undergoing thyroid surgery. The sequenced material came from tumor tissue. The receptors originated from a female donor with papillary thyroid cancer or a benign thyroid nodule (not recorded which). Some clones in this sample may be carry-over from other donors' samples.

This clone has just one count. The chain is built from TRBV5-1 and TRBJ1-3; D is unclear. The CDR3 extends over 18 amino acids. The germline V and J ends were trimmed by 1 base and 0 bases, with 17 bases remaining between them. Germline values: CDR1 SGHRS, CDR2 YFSETQ. The DNA of the CDR3 is TGCGCCAGCAGCTTGCAATCCGCAACCAGGTTCTCTGGAAACACCATATATTTT. Its protein is CASSLQSATRFSGNTIYF.

The chain is built from TRBV27 and TRBJ2-3; D call uncertain. V shed 4 bases and J shed 3 bases, with 17 bases lying between them. CDR1 is MNHEY and CDR2 is SMNVEV in the germline V gene (reference sequence). The CDR3 runs to 16 residues. The DNA of the CDR3 is TGTGCCAGCAGTTCCCCTGGCTGGGTTCGGACAGATACGCAGTATTTT. Protein product: CASSSPGWVRTDTQYF.

Only a few counts were recorded for this clone. The chain recombines TRBV6-5 with TRBJ1-2; 8 bases match TRBD1. V lost 0 bases, J lost 8 bases, and 14 bases stayed unmatched. Germline CDR1 is MNHEY and CDR2 is SVGAGI. The CDR3 has 17 amino acids. The CDR3 bases are TGTGCCAGCAGTTACTCCGCCTTTTCTCAGGGGGCTCGAGGCTACACCTTC. It translates to CASSYSAFSQGARGYTF.

This clone is large (0.1 to 1%). V is TRBV7-9 and J is TRBJ2-3; 14 bases agree with TRBD2. The germline gives CDR1 SEHNR, CDR2 FQNEAQ (reference sequence). Losses at the gene ends were 7 bases for V and 3 bases for J; bases not matched to a gene: 12. This CDR3 region has 18 residues. The DNA for the CDR3 is TGTGCCAGCACCGGTATGGGGACTAGCGGGAGTTATACAGATACGCAGTATTTT. It encodes CASTGMGTSGSYTDTQYF.

The table lists this clone with a count of one. V and J are TRBV11-2 and TRBJ2-2; possibly TRBD2 for D (5 bases). Trimming took 3 bases from V and 3 from J, leaving 11 bases between them. The V gene's germline CDR1 is SGHAT and CDR2 FQNNGV. The CDR3 runs 15 residues. The CDR3 loop is CASSLIPADTGELFF. CDR3 DNA sequence: TGTGCCAGCAGCTTGATCCCAGCGGACACCGGGGAGCTGTTTTTT. The full variable domain, its missing parts supplied by reference TRBV11-2 and TRBJ2-2, is EAGVAQSPRYKIIEKRQSVAFWCNPISGHATLYWYQQILGQGPKLLIQFQNNGVVDDSQLPKDRFSAERLKGVDSTLKIQPAKLEDSAVYLCASSLIPADTGELFFGEGSRLTVL.

The rearrangement joins TRBV24-1 to TRBJ2-2; 11 positions agree with TRBD2. CDR1 and CDR2 (germline): KGHDR, SFDVKD. The CDR3 consists of 18 residues. The V gene end was trimmed by 1 base and the J gene end by 0 bases; junction bases not matched to a gene: 3. The CDR3 nucleotides are TGTGCCACCAGTGATTTAGGGACTAGCGGACCGAACACCGGGGAGCTGTTTTTT. It specifies CATSDLGTSGPNTGELFF.

The chain carries TRBV9 and TRBJ2-7; 7 nucleotides line up with TRBD1. Germline assignment: CDR1 SGDLS and CDR2 YYNGEE. CDR3 length: 15 residues. V trimming: 2 bases; J trimming: 4 bases; junction bases outside the gene matches: 9. As DNA, the CDR3 is TGTGCCAGCAGCGTCGCCGGGACAGCGGATTACGAGCAGTACTTC. The encoded protein is CASSVAGTADYEQYF.

J is TRBJ2-7 and V is TRBV27; D not resolved. Trimming cost V 9 bases and J 0 bases, with 6 bases left between them. This CDR3 has 11 amino acids. Germline assignment: CDR1 MNHEY and CDR2 SMNVEV (reference sequence). CDR3 loop: CARESSYEQYF. In DNA, the CDR3 is TGTGCCAGGGAGAGCTCCTACGAGCAGTACTTC.

Judged by abundance, this clone is medium-sized. This sequence joins TRBV6-5 and TRBJ1-1; D unclear. V lost 2 bases and J 1 base, leaving 5 bases between the germline ends. This CDR3 contains 13 residues. The germline V gene encodes CDR1 MNHEY and CDR2 SVGAGI. Written as DNA, the CDR3 is TGTGCCAGCAGTTACGGGCAGAACACTGAAGCTTTCTTT. It codes for CASSYGQNTEAFF.

This clone came up a few times. This chain uses TRBV6-1 with TRBJ1-1, with D perhaps matching TRBD1 (6 bases). Germline CDR1 and CDR2: MNHNS and SASEGT. V shed 0 bases and J shed 0 bases, with 11 bases lying between them. The CDR3 runs 16 residues. The CDR3 spells CASSEARGLLNTEAFF. CDR3 coding DNA: TGTGCCAGCAGTGAAGCACGGGGGCTATTGAACACTGAAGCTTTCTTT.

In its sample, this clone was seen a few times. This CDR3 is CASSLSLWEQYF. The CDR3 DNA sequence: TGTGCCAGCAGCTTATCCCTCTGGGAGCAGTACTTC. This chain connects TRBV7-8 to TRBJ2-7; no clear D. Germline loops: CDR1 SGHVS, CDR2 FQNEAQ. Trimming removed 2 bases from V and 7 bases from J, with 9 bases in between. The CDR3 is made up of 12 amino acids.

As DNA, the CDR3 is TGCGCCAGCAGCGCGGGCCGGTGGGAGCAGTTCTTC. It yields the protein CASSAGRWEQFF. The rearrangement links TRBV5-1 to TRBJ2-1, with D possibly being TRBD2 (5 bases). V lost 4 bases, J lost 10 bases, and 12 bases lay in between. This CDR3 is 12 amino acids long. CDR1 is SGHRS, CDR2 YFSETQ, per germline.

This chain links TRBV11-2 with TRBJ1-2, with D perhaps matching TRBD1 (5 bases). CDR1 and CDR2 from the germline V gene are SGHAT and FQNNGV. CDR3 length: 12 residues. V was clipped by 5 bases and J by 5 bases, with 9 bases between them. CDR3 protein: CASSPEGYGYTF. As DNA, the CDR3 is TGTGCCAGCAGCCCTGAGGGGTATGGCTACACCTTC.

This clone is medium-sized (0.01 to 0.1%) in the sample. The chain joins TRBV28 to TRBJ2-2; the match to TRBD2 covers 8 bases. This CDR3 region has 20 residues. Germline CDR1 and CDR2: MDHEN and SYDVKM. V lost 3 bases, J lost 0 bases, and 15 bases stayed unmatched. This chain's CDR3 is CASSFSQRLAGGANTGELFF. DNA for the CDR3: TGTGCCAGCAGTTTCTCTCAACGTCTAGCGGGTGGTGCGAACACCGGGGAGCTGTTTTTT.

This clone was detected a few times. This sequence joins TRBV28 and TRBJ2-7, with 11 bases that match TRBD1. The junction had 7 bases not matched to a gene; V was cut back by 6 bases and J by 3 bases. Looked up from germline, CDR1 is MDHEN and CDR2 is SYDVKM. The CDR3 has 15 residues. Here the CDR3 DNA reads TGTGCCAGCAGCCCCCGCGGGACAGGGGGCTACGAGCAGTACTTC. Translated, it gives CASSPRGTGGYEQYF. The variable domain in full, with the rest retrieved from reference TRBV28 and TRBJ2-7, is DVKVTQSSRYLVKRTGEKVFLECVQDMDHENMFWYRQDPGLGLRLIYFSYDVKMKEKGDIPEGYSVSREKKERFSLILESASTNQTSMYLCASSPRGTGGYEQYFGPGTRLTVT.

This clone appeared a few times. The chain links TRBV7-2 to TRBJ1-2; no definite D call. V was pared by 3 bases and J by 0 bases, with 2 bases between. There are 12 residues in the CDR3. Germline V gene lookup returns CDR1 SGHTA and CDR2 FQGNSA. The CDR3 DNA follows: TGTGCCAGCAGCTTGACTAACTATGGCTACACCTTC. This encodes CASSLTNYGYTF.

The chain employs TRBV5-1 and TRBJ2-7; 8 bases agree with TRBD1. Germline lookup yields CDR1 SGHRS and CDR2 YFSETQ. Trimming took 4 bases from V and 6 from J; bases not matched to a gene: 15. The CDR3 has 16 residues. The CDR3 loop is CASSPLGQGGPSEQYF. The CDR3 DNA reads as TGCGCCAGCAGCCCCCTCGGACAGGGTGGTCCTTCCGAGCAGTACTTC.

This chain uses TRBV29-1 with TRBJ2-6; TRBD2 is a possible D gene (6 bases). Trimming removed 7 bases from V and 4 bases from J, with 17 bases in between. The CDR3 length is 15 residues. CDR1 SQVTM and CDR2 ANQGSEA come from the germline V gene. This CDR3 reads CSGTTREDGANVLTF. The CDR3 DNA reads as TGCAGCGGTACCACCAGGGAGGACGGGGCCAACGTCCTGACTTTC.

J is TRBJ1-2 and V is TRBV3-1, with D uncertain. Germline V gene data show CDR1 as LGHDT and CDR2 as YNNKEL (reference sequence). Trimming removed 4 bases at V and 1 base at J, with 10 bases between. This CDR3 region has 14 residues. This CDR3 reads CASSPTGFNYGYTF. The CDR3 DNA follows: TGTGCCAGCAGCCCGACGGGATTTAACTATGGCTACACCTTC.

This clone showed up just a few times. The chain carries TRBV27 and TRBJ1-5; D possibly corresponds to TRBD1 (5 bases). Germline V gives CDR1 MNHEY, CDR2 SMNVEV (reference sequence). This CDR3 spans 14 amino acids. V lost 2 bases to trimming and J lost 3 bases, with 8 bases between them. The CDR3 reads CASSLGGINQPQHF. The CDR3 DNA reads as TGTGCCAGCAGTTTAGGGGGTATCAATCAGCCCCAGCATTTT.

This clone was counted at least ten times. Different DNA sequences within this sample yield the same CDR3. The CDR3 spells CASSYSGTNNEQFF. The CDR3 nucleotides read TGTGCCAGCAGTTACTCAGGTACTAACAATGAGCAGTTCTTC. This chain links TRBV6-2 or TRBV6-3 with TRBJ2-1, with D unclear. Germline loops: CDR1 MNHEY, CDR2 SVGEGT. V lost 0 bases and J 5 bases, leaving 8 bases between the germline ends. The CDR3 sequence is 14 residues long.

This chain links TRBV5-1 with TRBJ2-1; a weak D match, TRBD1 (6 bases). The germline V gene has CDR1 SGHRS and CDR2 YFSETQ. V shed 4 bases and J shed 2 bases, with 19 bases lying between them. The CDR3 length is 17 residues. This CDR3 is CASSPSTGILTYNEQFF. The CDR3 DNA follows: TGCGCCAGCAGCCCTTCTACAGGGATACTTACCTACAATGAGCAGTTCTTC.

The CDR3 sequence is CSATPPNTGELFF. The CDR3 nucleotides read TGCAGTGCAACGCCCCCGAACACCGGGGAGCTGTTTTTT. J is TRBJ2-2 and V is TRBV20-1; D not resolved. Germline V CDR1 and CDR2: DFQATT, SNEGSKA (reference sequence). There are 13 residues in the CDR3. Trimming pared 6 bases from V and 0 bases from J, leaving 8 bases between.

This clone appeared a few times. The J gene is TRBJ2-7, the V gene TRBV6-2 or TRBV6-3; TRBD1 might be the D (6 bases). The V end lost 8 bases, the J end lost 2 bases, and 10 bases lay between the germline ends. This CDR3 contains 12 residues. Germline V gives CDR1 MNHEY, CDR2 SVGEGT. The CDR3: CASLGQTYEQYF. For the CDR3, the DNA is TGTGCCAGCCTAGGACAGACCTACGAGCAGTACTTC.

Of note for this clone: Germline and junction disagree at one end, which may indicate a read error. The chain combines TRBV6-2 or TRBV6-3 with TRBJ2-1; 10 positions agree with TRBD2. There are 16 residues in the CDR3. CDR1 and CDR2 (germline): MNHEY, SVGEGT. The CDR3 DNA reads as TGTGCCAGCAGCTACTACAGCGGGAGGGCCCTTAATGAGCAGTTCTTC. Translated, it gives CASSYYSGRALNEQFF.

The chain carries TRBV9 and TRBJ2-1; the match to TRBD2 covers 8 bases. Germline V lookup: CDR1 SGDLS, CDR2 YYNGEE. Unmatched junction bases numbered 6, after V lost 0 bases and J lost 7 bases. The CDR3 has 15 residues. CDR3 DNA sequence: TGTGCCAGCAGCGTAGACTCGGCTAGCGGGAATGAGCAGTTCTTC. Translating it yields CASSVDSASGNEQFF.

This rearrangement joins TRBV7-2 to TRBJ2-1; D remains unclear. The V end was cut by 0 bases, the J end by 0 bases, with 6 bases between. Germline CDR1 reads SGHTA; CDR2 reads FQGNSA. CDR3 length: 15 amino acids. The CDR3 DNA sequence: TGTGCCAGCAGCTTAGCCAGCGTCTCCTACAATGAGCAGTTCTTC. This sequence encodes CASSLASVSYNEQFF.

The chain carries TRBV7-9 and TRBJ1-2, with TRBD1 identical over 10 bases. The CDR3 totals 15 residues. Losses at the gene ends were 7 bases for V and 8 bases for J; bases not matched to a gene: 13. The V gene's germline CDR1 is SEHNR and CDR2 FQNEAQ (reference sequence). The chain's CDR3 is CASNARDRGSSGYTF. In nucleotides, the CDR3 is TGTGCCAGCAACGCGAGGGACAGGGGTTCGTCCGGCTACACCTTC.

There are many counts of this clone. The rearrangement joins TRBV20-1 to TRBJ2-4; TRBD2 aligns across 9 bases. From germline, CDR1 is DFQATT and CDR2 SNEGSKA (reference sequence). Trimming at V came to 0 bases and at J to 9 bases, leaving 12 bases not matched to a gene. The CDR3 has 16 residues. CDR3 sequence reads: CSARDTREGQRGIQYF. In nucleotides, the CDR3 is TGCAGTGCTAGAGATACGCGGGAGGGCCAGAGGGGCATTCAGTACTTC.

In this sample, this clone turned up a few times. This chain uses TRBV6-1 with TRBJ2-5; 8 bases match TRBD2. There are 13 residues in the CDR3. CDR1 and CDR2 (germline): MNHNS, SASEGT. Losses at the gene ends were 8 bases for V and 3 bases for J; bases not matched to a gene: 5. The CDR3 coding sequence is TGTGCCAGCCGGGGGGGCGGAAAAGAGACCCAGTACTTC. This codes for CASRGGGKETQYF.

This clone was recorded a few times. The chain joins TRBV6-2 or TRBV6-3 to TRBJ2-2; D remains ambiguous. Between the trimmed V and J ends, which lost 5 bases and 5 bases, there was a span of 15 bases. Germline lookup yields CDR1 MNHEY and CDR2 SVGEGT. The CDR3 extends over 15 amino acids. This CDR3 is CASSVAAISTGELFF. The DNA for the CDR3 is TGTGCCAGCAGTGTTGCGGCCATTTCGACCGGGGAGCTGTTTTTT.

This clone appeared a single time. In DNA, the CDR3 is TGCGCCAGCAGCTTGTTTTCTGGGGCCAACGTCCTGACTTTC. Translating it yields CASSLFSGANVLTF. The V and J genes are TRBV5-1 and TRBJ2-6; D gene unclear. Trimming removed 1 base at V and 1 base at J, with 3 bases between. Germline V lookup: CDR1 SGHRS, CDR2 YFSETQ. CDR3 size: 14 residues.